The rows below give T cell receptor beta chains drawn from one sample of a study of T cell responses to AZD1222 COVID-19 vaccine. Libraries were prepared by immunoSEQ multiplex PCR; TCRdb keeps only in-frame clonotypes and omits some of them. The data show about 170,000 clones, with approximately 93% seen just once and around 3.8% held by the top ten. This sample comprised peripheral blood, obtained on day 0 of AZD1222 vaccination. These receptors all come from an adult in good health. Both conserved end residues are part of each CDR3. D genes are given only for firm matches. The listing skips clone size in some rows; elsewhere it reads once, few, many or a size class.

TRBJ1-3	NA	NA	TRBV29-1	TGCAGCGTTGAGAAGCCTACTGGAAACACCATATATTTT	CSVEKPTGNTIYF
TRBJ2-1	NA	NA	TRBV5-1	TGCGCCAGCAGCGCGACTTCAGGGTACAATGAGCAGTTCTTC	CASSATSGYNEQFF
TRBJ1-2	NA	NA	TRBV5-1	TGCGCCAGCAGCGTTAGTGGGGGGCTGACGGGAGGCTACACCTTC	CASSVSGGLTGGYTF
TRBJ1-5	TRBD1	NA	TRBV27	TGTGCCAGCAGTTCCGGCCGAATTTACCAGGGGGCCGGGCAGCCCCAGCATTTT	CASSSGRIYQGAGQPQHF
TRBJ2-7	NA	few	TRBV15	TGTGCCACCAGCAGAGACAGGACCTCCTACGAGCAGTACTTC	CATSRDRTSYEQYF
TRBJ1-2	TRBD1	NA	TRBV6-1	TGTGCCAGCAGTGAAGGCATCGGACAGGGAATAGGAGGCTACACCTTC	CASSEGIGQGIGGYTF
TRBJ1-5	NA	NA	TRBV19	TGTGCCAGTAGTATCCAGGCCTTCCACCCAAATCAGCCCCAGCATTTT	CASSIQAFHPNQPQHF
TRBJ1-2	NA	NA	TRBV14	TGTGCCAGCAGCCCTTCCCACTATGGCTACACCTTC	CASSPSHYGYTF
TRBJ2-7	NA	NA	TRBV5-4	TGTGCCAGCAGCCCAGGGGTTACCGACTTCGAGCAGTACTTC	CASSPGVTDFEQYF
TRBJ1-1	NA	NA	TRBV2	TGTGCCAGCAGGTCAGGAATGAACACTGAAGCTTTCTTT	CASRSGMNTEAFF
TRBJ1-4	NA	NA	TRBV7-2	TGTGCCAGCAGCAACAGGGACCCGGGAGAAAAACTGTTTTTT	CASSNRDPGEKLFF
TRBJ2-1	TRBD1	NA	TRBV5-4	TGTGCCAGCAGCTTGGCAGGGGGTTCGGGTGAGCAGTTCTTC	CASSLAGGSGEQFF
TRBJ1-2	TRBD1	NA	TRBV7-9	TGTGCCAGCAGGCCGGACAGGGGACGGGCAGGCGGCTACACCTTC	CASRPDRGRAGGYTF
TRBJ1-3	NA	NA	TRBV5-5	TGTGCCAGCAGCTTGTTGTTGAACACCATATATTTT	CASSLLLNTIYF
TRBJ2-7	TRBD2	NA	TRBV7-2	TGTGCCAGCAGCACCCGGACTAGCGGGAGGCCCTACGAGCAGTACTTC	CASSTRTSGRPYEQYF
TRBJ1-1	NA	NA	TRBV5-5	TGTGCCAGCAGCGACGCCCCTCCCGCCACTGAAGCTTTCTTT	CASSDAPPATEAFF
TRBJ1-2	NA	NA	TRBV7-2	TGTGCCAGCAGCTTTATAGACAACTCACTGGGAGGCTACACCTTC	CASSFIDNSLGGYTF
TRBJ2-7	NA	NA	TRBV14	TGTGCCAGCAGCCATAATTCTCAGGGAATCGAGCAGTACTTC	CASSHNSQGIEQYF
TRBJ1-3	NA	once	TRBV21-1	TGTGCCAGCAGCAAAGGCCGGGACAGGGGAAACACCATATATTTT	CASSKGRDRGNTIYF
TRBJ2-3	TRBD1	NA	TRBV27	TGTGCCAGCAGTTTACCGGGACAGGGGTACGCAGATACGCAGTATTTT	CASSLPGQGYADTQYF
TRBJ1-2	TRBD1	NA	TRBV7-9	TGTGCCAGCAGCTCCCGTATAGGGACAGGGGGCGATGGCTACACCTTC	CASSSRIGTGGDGYTF
TRBJ1-2	NA	NA	TRBV7-9	TGTGCCAGCAGCTTAGTCCCCAACGAGGGCTACACCTTC	CASSLVPNEGYTF
TRBJ2-4	NA	NA	TRBV28	TGTGCCAGCAGTTCGTACAGGGTCGGCAAAAACATTCAGTACTTC	CASSSYRVGKNIQYF
TRBJ1-1	NA	NA	TRBV5-1	TGCGCCAGCAGCGTAGGACAGCTCAGGACTGAAGCTTTCTTT	CASSVGQLRTEAFF
TRBJ1-2	TRBD1	NA	TRBV6-5	TGTGCCAGCCGGGACAGTTCCTTGTGGTATGGCTACACCTTC	CASRDSSLWYGYTF
TRBJ1-4	TRBD1	NA	TRBV27	TGTGCCAGCAGGCGACAGGGTCTCGGAAAACTGTTTTTT	CASRRQGLGKLFF
TRBJ2-7	NA	NA	TRBV14	TGTGCCAGCTCTGGCGGCTACGAGCAGTACTTC	CASSGGYEQYF
TRBJ2-1	NA	once	TRBV10-1	TGCGCCAGCAGTGAGTCGGGCCGGAACTCCTACAATGAGCAGTTCTTC	CASSESGRNSYNEQFF
TRBJ1-3	NA	NA	TRBV3-1/TRBV3-2	TGTGCCAGCAGCCAAGATTTGACTGTCTCTGGAAACACCATATATTTT	CASSQDLTVSGNTIYF
TRBJ2-3	TRBD2	NA	TRBV30	TGTGCCTGGAGTCCCCCTAGCGGGTCTCGCACAGATACGCAGTATTTT	CAWSPPSGSRTDTQYF
TRBJ2-7	NA	NA	TRBV6-5	TGTGCCAGCATAGGGTCAGGGCGAAGGGGGGAGCAGTACTTC	CASIGSGRRGEQYF
TRBJ2-3	TRBD2	NA	TRBV7-9	TGTGCCAGCAGCTCCGGACTAGCGGGCCTTAGGGATACGCAGTATTTT	CASSSGLAGLRDTQYF
TRBJ1-2	NA	NA	TRBV27	TGTGCCAGCAGTAGTTTATTAGCTAACTATGGCTACACCTTC	CASSSLLANYGYTF
TRBJ1-4	NA	NA	TRBV27	TGTGCCAGCAAGGCCTTCCCTGGTTCAACTAATGAAAAACTGTTTTTT	CASKAFPGSTNEKLFF
TRBJ1-4	NA	NA	TRBV18	TGTGCCAGCTCACCACCGGCGGTCGCTCAGAATGAAAAACTGTTTTTT	CASSPPAVAQNEKLFF
TRBJ2-1	TRBD2	NA	TRBV5-1	TGCGCCAGCAGCATCCGGGAGGGCCTCAACAATGAGCAGTTCTTC	CASSIREGLNNEQFF
TRBJ2-5	TRBD1	NA	TRBV5-4	TGTGCCAGCAGCTTGGGGGGACAGGGGCAAGAGACCCAGTACTTC	CASSLGGQGQETQYF
TRBJ1-2	TRBD1	NA	TRBV9	TGTGCCAGCAGCGCCAATTACAGGGGGCCTCCAAGCTACACCTTC	CASSANYRGPPSYTF
TRBJ2-5	NA	NA	TRBV12-3/TRBV12-4	TGTGCCAGCAGGGGCACGGGCCGGACCCAGTACTTC	CASRGTGRTQYF
TRBJ1-1	NA	NA	TRBV4-2	TGTGCCAGCAGCCCATCGGACCTCATGAACACTGAAGCTTTCTTT	CASSPSDLMNTEAFF
TRBJ1-4	NA	NA	TRBV27	TGTGCCAGCAGTTTTACGAGGACTGGCAATGAAAAACTGTTTTTT	CASSFTRTGNEKLFF
TRBJ1-2	TRBD1	NA	TRBV11-3	TGTGCCAGCAGCTCACCCGGGACAGGTGATGGCTACACCTTC	CASSSPGTGDGYTF
TRBJ1-3	NA	NA	TRBV18	TGTGCCAGCTCCCGTGGACAGAGCTCTGGAAACACCATATATTTT	CASSRGQSSGNTIYF
TRBJ1-2	NA	NA	TRBV4-1	TGCGCCAGCAGCCGCGGACGGGAAGGCTATGGCTACACCTTC	CASSRGREGYGYTF
TRBJ2-3	NA	NA	TRBV29-1	TGCAGCGTTGCAGGGTCAGATACGCAGTATTTT	CSVAGSDTQYF
TRBJ1-5	TRBD1	once	TRBV6-5	TGTGCCAGCAGAACAGGGGGCGGTCAGCCCCAGCATTTT	CASRTGGGQPQHF
TRBJ1-5	NA	NA	TRBV19	TGTGCCAGTAGTGGGGGGGAGCATAGCAATCAGCCCCAGCATTTT	CASSGGEHSNQPQHF
TRBJ2-5	NA	NA	TRBV19	TGTGCCAGTAAGCGTTACGGGACTTCGGAGACCCAGTACTTC	CASKRYGTSETQYF
TRBJ2-7	TRBD2	NA	TRBV16	TGTGCCAGCAGCCAACGGGGGACTAGACCTCACGAGCAGTACTTC	CASSQRGTRPHEQYF